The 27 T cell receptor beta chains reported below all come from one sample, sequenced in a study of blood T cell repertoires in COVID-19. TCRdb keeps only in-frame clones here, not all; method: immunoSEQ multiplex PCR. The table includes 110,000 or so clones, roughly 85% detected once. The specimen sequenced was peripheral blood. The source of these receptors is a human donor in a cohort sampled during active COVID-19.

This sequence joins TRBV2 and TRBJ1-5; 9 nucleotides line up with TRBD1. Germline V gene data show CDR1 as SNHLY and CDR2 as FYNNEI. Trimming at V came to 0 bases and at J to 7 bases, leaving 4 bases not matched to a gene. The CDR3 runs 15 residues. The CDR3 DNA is TGTGCCAGCAGTGAAGCACAGGGGGCTGGGCAGCCCCAGCATTTT. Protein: CASSEAQGAGQPQHF.

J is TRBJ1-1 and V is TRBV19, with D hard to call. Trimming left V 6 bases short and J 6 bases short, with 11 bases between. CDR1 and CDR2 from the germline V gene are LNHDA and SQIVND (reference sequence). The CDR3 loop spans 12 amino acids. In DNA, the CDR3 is TGTGCCAGTAGCCGGGTCGATTCTGAAGCTTTCTTT. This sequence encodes CASSRVDSEAFF.

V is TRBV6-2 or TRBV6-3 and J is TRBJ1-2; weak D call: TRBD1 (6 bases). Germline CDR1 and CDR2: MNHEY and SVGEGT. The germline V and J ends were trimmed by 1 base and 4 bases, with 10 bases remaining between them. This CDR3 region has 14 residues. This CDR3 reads CASSYFQGSYGYTF. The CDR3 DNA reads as TGTGCCAGCAGTTACTTCCAGGGGAGCTATGGCTACACCTTC.

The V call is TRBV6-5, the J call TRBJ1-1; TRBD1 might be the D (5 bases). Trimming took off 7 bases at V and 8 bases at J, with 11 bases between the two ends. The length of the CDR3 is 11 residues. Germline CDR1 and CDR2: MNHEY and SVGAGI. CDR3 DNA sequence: TGTGCCAGCATTCGGGGGACCGAAGCTTTCTTT. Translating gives CASIRGTEAFF.

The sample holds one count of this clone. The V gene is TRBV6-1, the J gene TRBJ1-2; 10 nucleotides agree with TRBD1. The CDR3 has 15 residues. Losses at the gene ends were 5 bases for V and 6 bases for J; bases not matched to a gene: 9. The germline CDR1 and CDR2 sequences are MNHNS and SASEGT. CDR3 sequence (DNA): TGTGCCAGCAGTTCCTTGACAGGGGGCGCAGATGGCTACACCTTC. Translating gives CASSSLTGGADGYTF.

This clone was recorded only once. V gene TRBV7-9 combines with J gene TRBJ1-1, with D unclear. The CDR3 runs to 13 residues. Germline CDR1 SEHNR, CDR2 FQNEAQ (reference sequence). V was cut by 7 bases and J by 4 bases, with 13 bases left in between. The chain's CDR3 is CASTQTEGTEAFF. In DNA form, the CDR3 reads TGTGCCAGCACCCAGACTGAGGGCACTGAAGCTTTCTTT.

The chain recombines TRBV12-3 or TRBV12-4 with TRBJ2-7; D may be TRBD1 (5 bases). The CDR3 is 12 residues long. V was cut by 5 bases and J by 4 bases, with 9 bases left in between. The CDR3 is CASSHDSYEQYF. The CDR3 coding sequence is TGTGCCAGCAGTCACGACAGTTACGAGCAGTACTTC.

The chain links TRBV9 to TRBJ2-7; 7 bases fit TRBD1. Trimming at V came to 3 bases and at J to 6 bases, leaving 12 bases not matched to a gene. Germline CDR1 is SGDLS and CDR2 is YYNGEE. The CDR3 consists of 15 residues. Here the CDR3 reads CASSAKQGTIAEQYF. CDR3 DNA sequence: TGTGCCAGCAGCGCAAAACAGGGGACGATCGCCGAGCAGTACTTC.

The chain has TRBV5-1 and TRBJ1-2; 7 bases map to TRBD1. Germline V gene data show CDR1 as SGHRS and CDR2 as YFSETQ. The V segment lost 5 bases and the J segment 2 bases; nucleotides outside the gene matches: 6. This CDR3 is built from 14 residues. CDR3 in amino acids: CASRSGQQNYGYTF. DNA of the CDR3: TGCGCCAGCAGGTCGGGACAGCAGAACTATGGCTACACCTTC.

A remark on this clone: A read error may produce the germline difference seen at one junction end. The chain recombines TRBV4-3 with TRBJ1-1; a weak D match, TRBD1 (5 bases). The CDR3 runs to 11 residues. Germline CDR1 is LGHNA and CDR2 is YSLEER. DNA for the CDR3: TGCGCCCCCTCCTCCTTCGACAGTCCCCTTTTT. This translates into CAPSSFDSPLF.

The CDR3 DNA reads as TGTGCCAGCAGCCAAGGAGGGGGAACGAATAATTCACCCCTCCACTTT. This translates into CASSQGGGTNNSPLHF. This rearrangement joins TRBV3-1 (or the pseudogene TRBV3-2) to TRBJ1-6; D possibly corresponds to TRBD1 (6 bases). The CDR3 extends over 16 amino acids. Per germline, CDR1 LGHDT and CDR2 YNNKEL (reference sequence). The V and J ends lost 1 base and 5 bases respectively, with 12 bases between them.

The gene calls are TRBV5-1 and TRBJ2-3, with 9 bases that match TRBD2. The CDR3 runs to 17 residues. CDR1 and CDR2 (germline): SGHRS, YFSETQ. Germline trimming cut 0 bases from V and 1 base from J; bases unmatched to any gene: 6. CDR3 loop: CASSLGIAGERTDTQYF. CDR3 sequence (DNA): TGCGCCAGCAGCTTGGGTATAGCGGGGGAACGCACAGATACGCAGTATTTT.

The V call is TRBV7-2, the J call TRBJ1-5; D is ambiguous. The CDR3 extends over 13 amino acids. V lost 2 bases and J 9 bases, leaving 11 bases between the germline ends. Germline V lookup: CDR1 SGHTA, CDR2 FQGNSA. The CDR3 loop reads CASSLKLPGPQHF. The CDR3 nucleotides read TGTGCCAGCAGCTTAAAACTCCCCGGGCCCCAGCATTTT.

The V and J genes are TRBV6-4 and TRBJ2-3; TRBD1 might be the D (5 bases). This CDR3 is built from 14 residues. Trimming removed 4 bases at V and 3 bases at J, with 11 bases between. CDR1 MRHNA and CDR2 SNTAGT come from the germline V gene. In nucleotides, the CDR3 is TGTGCCAGCAGTGCCAATACAGGAACAGATACGCAGTATTTT. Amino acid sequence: CASSANTGTDTQYF.

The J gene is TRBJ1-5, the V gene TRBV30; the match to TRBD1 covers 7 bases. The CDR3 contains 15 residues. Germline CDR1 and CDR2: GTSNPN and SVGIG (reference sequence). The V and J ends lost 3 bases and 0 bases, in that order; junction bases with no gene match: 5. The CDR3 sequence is CAWSAGTASNQPQHF. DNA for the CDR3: TGTGCCTGGAGCGCCGGGACAGCTAGCAATCAGCCCCAGCATTTT.

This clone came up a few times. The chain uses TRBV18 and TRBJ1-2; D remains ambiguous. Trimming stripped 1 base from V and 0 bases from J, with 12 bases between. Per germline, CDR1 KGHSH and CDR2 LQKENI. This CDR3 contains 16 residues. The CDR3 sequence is CASSPRGQASNYGYTF. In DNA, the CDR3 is TGTGCCAGCTCACCACGCGGGCAGGCGTCTAACTATGGCTACACCTTC.

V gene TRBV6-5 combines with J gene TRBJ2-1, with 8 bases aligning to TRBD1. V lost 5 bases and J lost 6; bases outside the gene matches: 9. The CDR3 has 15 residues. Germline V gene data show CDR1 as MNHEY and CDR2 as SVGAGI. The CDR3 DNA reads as TGTGCCAGCAGTCAAACCTCCGACAGGGGCAATGAGCAGTTCTTC. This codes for CASSQTSDRGNEQFF.

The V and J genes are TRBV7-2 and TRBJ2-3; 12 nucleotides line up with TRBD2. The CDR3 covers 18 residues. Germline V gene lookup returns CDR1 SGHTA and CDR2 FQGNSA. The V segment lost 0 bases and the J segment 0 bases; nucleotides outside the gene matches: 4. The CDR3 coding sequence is TGTGCCAGCAGCTTAGCGACTAGCGGGGGTCTTAGCACAGATACGCAGTATTTT. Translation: CASSLATSGGLSTDTQYF.

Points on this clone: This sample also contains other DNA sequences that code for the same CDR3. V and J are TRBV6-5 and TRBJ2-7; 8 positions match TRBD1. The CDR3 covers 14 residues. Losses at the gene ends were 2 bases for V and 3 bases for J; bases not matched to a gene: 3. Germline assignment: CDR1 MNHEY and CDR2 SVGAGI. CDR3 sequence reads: CASSYRDRRYEQYF. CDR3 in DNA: TGTGCCAGCAGTTACCGGGACAGGCGCTACGAGCAGTACTTC.

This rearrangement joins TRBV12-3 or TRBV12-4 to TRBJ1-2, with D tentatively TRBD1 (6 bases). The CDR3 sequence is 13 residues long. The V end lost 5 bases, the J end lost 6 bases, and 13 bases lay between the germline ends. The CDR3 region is CASSPDRSHGYTF. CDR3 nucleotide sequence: TGTGCCAGCAGTCCAGACAGGAGCCATGGCTACACCTTC.

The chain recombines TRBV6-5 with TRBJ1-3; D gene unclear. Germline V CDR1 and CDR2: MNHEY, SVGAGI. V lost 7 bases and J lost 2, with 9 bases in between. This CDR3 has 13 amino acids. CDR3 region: CASTRGAGNTIYF. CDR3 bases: TGTGCCAGCACCCGAGGTGCTGGAAACACCATATATTTT.

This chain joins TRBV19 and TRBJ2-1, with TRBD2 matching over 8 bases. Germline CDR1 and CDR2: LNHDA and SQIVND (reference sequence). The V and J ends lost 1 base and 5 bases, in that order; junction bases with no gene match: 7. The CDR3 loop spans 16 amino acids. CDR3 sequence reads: CASSIVGRGAHNEQFF. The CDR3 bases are TGTGCCAGTAGTATAGTAGGGCGGGGGGCCCACAATGAGCAGTTCTTC.

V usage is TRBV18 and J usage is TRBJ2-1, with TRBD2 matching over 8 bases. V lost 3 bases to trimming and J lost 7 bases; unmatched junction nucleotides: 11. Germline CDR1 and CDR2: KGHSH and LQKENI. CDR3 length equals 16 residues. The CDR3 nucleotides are TGTGCCAGCTCACCTCAGCGGGGGAGGCAAGCGAATGAGCAGTTCTTC. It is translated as CASSPQRGRQANEQFF. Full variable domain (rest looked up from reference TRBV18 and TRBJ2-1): NAGVMQNPRHLVRRRGQEARLRCSPMKGHSHVYWYRQLPEEGLKFMVYLQKENIIDESGMPKERFSAEFPKEGPSILRIQQVVRGDSAAYFCASSPQRGRQANEQFFGPGTRLTVL.

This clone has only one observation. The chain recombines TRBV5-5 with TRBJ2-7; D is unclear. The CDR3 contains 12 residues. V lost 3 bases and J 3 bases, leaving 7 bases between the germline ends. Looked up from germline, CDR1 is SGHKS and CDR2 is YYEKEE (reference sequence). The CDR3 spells CASSWSSYEQYF. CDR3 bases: TGTGCCAGCAGCTGGTCCAGCTACGAGCAGTACTTC.

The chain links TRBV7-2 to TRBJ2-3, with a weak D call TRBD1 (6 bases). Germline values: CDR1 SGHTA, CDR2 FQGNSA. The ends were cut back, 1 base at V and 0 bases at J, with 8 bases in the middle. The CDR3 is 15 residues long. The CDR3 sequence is CASSLGRGSTDTQYF. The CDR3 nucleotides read TGTGCCAGCAGCTTAGGCAGGGGTAGCACAGATACGCAGTATTTT.

As DNA, the CDR3 is TGTGCCATCAGGCGGACAGTAAACGTCTCGGGAACCGGGGAGCTGTTTTTT. This encodes CAIRRTVNVSGTGELFF. The chain employs TRBV10-3 and TRBJ2-2; a weak D match, TRBD1 (6 bases). V was cut by 6 bases and J by 5 bases, with 22 bases left in between. CDR1 is ENHRY, CDR2 SYGVKD, per germline. The length of the CDR3 is 17 residues.

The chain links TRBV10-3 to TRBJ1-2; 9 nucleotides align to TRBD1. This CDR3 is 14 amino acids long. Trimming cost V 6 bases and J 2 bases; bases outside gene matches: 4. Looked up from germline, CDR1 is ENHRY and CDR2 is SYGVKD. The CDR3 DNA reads TGTGCCATCAGCGCCGGGACAGGGAACTATGGCTACACCTTC. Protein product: CAISAGTGNYGYTF.